A selection of T cell receptor beta chains follows, all from one sample in a study of identical twins. TCRdb re-analysed the 5' RACE reads in MiXCR, keeping a single row per CDR3 protein. Here the sample spans some 660,000 distinct CDR3 sequences, 8% to 9% being singletons. The sample also formed part of further work on yellow fever vaccine responses in identical twins.

The sample comprised PBMCs. The receptors derive from a woman younger than 30 in good health. Each CDR3 is given with its conserved first and last residue. A D gene is named only where the DNA matches it firmly. Clone sizes are given selectively: once, few, many, or a class where the clone is expanded.

D,size,V,J,DNA,CDR3
-,-,TRBV30,TRBJ2-2,TGTGCCTGGAGCCCTAACACCGGGGAGCTGTTTTTT,CAWSPNTGELFF
-,-,TRBV12-3/TRBV12-4,TRBJ2-2,TGTGCCAGCAGTTTCGGAGCAGCATTGAACACCGGGGAGCTGTTTTTT,CASSFGAALNTGELFF
TRBD1,-,TRBV29-1,TRBJ1-1,TGCAGCGCTGGGACAGGGCCGAACACTGAAGCTTTCTTT,CSAGTGPNTEAFF
-,few,TRBV6-5,TRBJ2-1,TGTGCCAGCAGTTACACAGACCTCAATGAGCAGTTCTTC,CASSYTDLNEQFF
-,-,TRBV10-3,TRBJ2-3,TGTGCCACTAGCCTCGGGGATACGCAGTATTTT,CATSLGDTQYF
TRBD2,many,TRBV25-1,TRBJ2-7,TGTGCCAGCAGTGGCGTAGCGGGAGGCCACGAGCAGTACTTC,CASSGVAGGHEQYF
TRBD1,few,TRBV25-1,TRBJ2-1,TGTGCCAGCAGTGCAGTACAGGGGATTAGCTCCTACAATGAGCAGTTCTTC,CASSAVQGISSYNEQFF
-,few,TRBV12-3/TRBV12-4,TRBJ2-2,TGTGCCAGCAGTTTTTTGTTGGCCGGGGAGCTGTTTTTT,CASSFLLAGELFF
TRBD2,many,TRBV5-1,TRBJ2-1,TGCGCCAGCAGCTTGAGGACTAGCGGGGACAATGAGCAGTTCTTC,CASSLRTSGDNEQFF
-,-,TRBV12-5,TRBJ1-5,TGTGCTAGTGGTTTGGGCTTACAGCCCCAGCATTTT,CASGLGLQPQHF
TRBD1,-,TRBV6-1,TRBJ2-1,TGTGCCAGCAGTACCCGGGACAGGGTCGATGAGCAGTTCTTC,CASSTRDRVDEQFF
TRBD2,-,TRBV28,TRBJ2-1,TGTGCCAGCAGCTTAGTGCCGGGAGGGCTTTACAATGAGCAGTTCTTC,CASSLVPGGLYNEQFF
-,many,TRBV7-2,TRBJ2-7,TGTGCCAGCAGCTTGTTTCTGCACTACGAGCAGTACTTC,CASSLFLHYEQYF
-,-,TRBV11-2,TRBJ2-2,TGTGCCAGCAGCTTAGTTCATAGAACAGGAGGAACCGGGGAGCTGTTTTTT,CASSLVHRTGGTGELFF
TRBD1,few,TRBV11-1,TRBJ2-2,TGTGCCAGCAGCTTCCCCCGGGACAGGGGGCCGAACACCGGGGAGCTGTTTTTT,CASSFPRDRGPNTGELFF
-,few,TRBV3-1,TRBJ2-7,TGTGCCAGCAGCCAAGACAGGGTCCACGAGCAGTACTTC,CASSQDRVHEQYF
-,-,TRBV21-1,TRBJ2-5,TGTGCCAGCAGCAAAGGCCCGACTAGCGCGGGCCAAGAGACCCAGTACTTC,CASSKGPTSAGQETQYF
TRBD1,-,TRBV10-3,TRBJ2-7,TGTGCCATCAGTGAGGACAGGGATGTCTACGAGCAGTACTTC,CAISEDRDVYEQYF
-,many,TRBV3-1,TRBJ1-1,TGTGCCAGCAGCCAGAGGTTGGGCAGATTGAACACTGAAGCTTTCTTT,CASSQRLGRLNTEAFF
-,-,TRBV3-1,TRBJ1-2,TGTGCCAGCAGCCAACAGGGCGGCGGCTATGGCTACACCTTC,CASSQQGGGYGYTF
-,few,TRBV12-3/TRBV12-4,TRBJ2-7,TGTGCCAGCAGTTTCGATCCCTACGAGCAGTACTTC,CASSFDPYEQYF
TRBD1,few,TRBV5-1,TRBJ1-1,TGCGCCAGCAGCTCGGGACAGGGAAAGGTCACTGAAGCTTTCTTT,CASSSGQGKVTEAFF
TRBD2,-,TRBV5-1,TRBJ2-3,TGCGCCAGCAGCCCAAACGGGGGGAACGCAGATACGCAGTATTTT,CASSPNGGNADTQYF
-,-,TRBV20-1,TRBJ2-1,TGCAGTGCAGACGTGGTCGCTAGCAGCTACAATGAGCAGTTCTTC,CSADVVASSYNEQFF
TRBD1,few,TRBV24-1,TRBJ1-5,TGTGCCACCAGTGATCACCCCGGGACAGGGGTTCAGCCCCAGCATTTT,CATSDHPGTGVQPQHF
TRBD1,-,TRBV19,TRBJ2-1,TGTGCCAGTAGTACTCCGGGACAGGGGTCTGAGCAGTTCTTC,CASSTPGQGSEQFF
-,-,TRBV27,TRBJ2-5,TGTGCCAGCAGTGAGGGAGGCTTTTCGGGGACCCAGTACTTC,CASSEGGFSGTQYF
TRBD1,many,TRBV28,TRBJ2-7,TGTGCCAGCGGTCAGGGACAGGGGGCCAACGAGCAGTACTTC,CASGQGQGANEQYF
TRBD2,-,TRBV12-3/TRBV12-4,TRBJ2-5,TGTGCCAGCGGAAGCGGGATTCCGCAGACCCAGTACTTC,CASGSGIPQTQYF
TRBD1,-,TRBV20-1,TRBJ2-7,TGCAGTGCTAGAGCGGACAGGGAGCAGTACTTC,CSARADREQYF
-,few,TRBV4-3,TRBJ1-2,TGCGCCAGCAGCCAAGGTTTTGGGAGGGACTATGGCTACACCTTC,CASSQGFGRDYGYTF
-,-,TRBV7-2,TRBJ2-7,TGTGCCAGCAGCTTGCCGGGACCCAAAGCCTACGAGCAGTACTTC,CASSLPGPKAYEQYF
-,few,TRBV7-8,TRBJ2-3,TGTGCCAGCAGCTTATCCGGGGACCGTACGCAGTATTTT,CASSLSGDRTQYF
-,-,TRBV7-2,TRBJ2-2,TGTGCCAGCAGCCCCAAGCCGGGACAGAACACCGGGGAGCTGTTTTTT,CASSPKPGQNTGELFF
-,few,TRBV10-1,TRBJ2-3,TGCGCCAGCAGTGAGGGGAACAGGAGAACAGATACGCAGTATTTT,CASSEGNRRTDTQYF